This TCR beta chain was captured by sequencing in a study of T cell changes during pregnancy in multiple sclerosis. Sequencing was performed with immunoSEQ multiplex PCR; in TCRdb, only in-frame clones are kept and a portion is missing. The data show some 55,000 clones, 75% to 95% seen once. Germline CDR1 reads SGHNT; CDR2 reads YYREEE (reference sequence). Deletions cut 5 bases from V and 0 bases from J, with 12 bases between. This CDR3 is 14 amino acids long. Sequenced here: peripheral blood, sampled after pregnancy. V usage is TRBV5-4 and J usage is TRBJ2-7; maybe TRBD2 (6 bases). This TCR derives from a female donor in good health, enrolled as a control in a pregnancy study. In nucleotides, the CDR3 is TGTGCCAGCAGGAGGGACTCATTCTCCTACGAGCAGTACTTC. This translates into CASRRDSFSYEQYF.